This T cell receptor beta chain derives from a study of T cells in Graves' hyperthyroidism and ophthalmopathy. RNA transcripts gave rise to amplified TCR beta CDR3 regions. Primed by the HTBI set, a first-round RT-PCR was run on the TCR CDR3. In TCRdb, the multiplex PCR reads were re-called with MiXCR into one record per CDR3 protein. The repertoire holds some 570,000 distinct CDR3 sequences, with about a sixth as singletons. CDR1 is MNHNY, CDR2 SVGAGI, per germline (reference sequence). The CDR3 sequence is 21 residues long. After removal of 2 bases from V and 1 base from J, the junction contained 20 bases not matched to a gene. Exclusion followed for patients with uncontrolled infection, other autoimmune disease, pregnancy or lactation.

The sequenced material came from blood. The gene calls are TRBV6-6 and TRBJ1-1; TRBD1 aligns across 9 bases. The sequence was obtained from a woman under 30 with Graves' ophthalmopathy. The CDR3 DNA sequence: TGTGCCAGCAGTTACGCCCGAGCGGCCGGGACAGGGAAAAGGCGGAACACTGAAGCTTTCTTT. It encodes CASSYARAAGTGKRRNTEAFF.